These 22 T cell receptor beta chains came from one sample sequenced in a study of blood T cell repertoires in COVID-19. Generated by immunoSEQ multiplex PCR, the TCRdb table keeps only in-frame clones and is missing some. The sample yields around 160,000 clones, roughly four fifths seen once. Sequenced: peripheral blood. These receptors were collected from a human donor in a cohort sampled during active COVID-19.

This clone was seen only a few times. The gene calls are TRBV30 and TRBJ2-7; D unclear. The CDR3 runs 11 residues. V lost 3 bases and J lost 4, with 7 bases in between. Germline CDR1 and CDR2: GTSNPN and SVGIG (reference sequence). This CDR3 reads CAWRANYEQYF. DNA for the CDR3: TGTGCCTGGAGAGCCAATTACGAGCAGTACTTC.

The gene calls are TRBV7-8 and TRBJ1-1; no clear D gene. CDR3 length: 14 residues. CDR1 SGHVS and CDR2 FQNEAQ come from the germline V gene. Deletions cut 3 bases from V and 0 bases from J, with 8 bases between. CDR3 DNA sequence: TGTGCCAGCAGCTTTCGAGGGATGAACACTGAAGCTTTCTTT. It encodes CASSFRGMNTEAFF.

This sequence joins TRBV23-1 and TRBJ2-7; 10 bases are shared with TRBD1. TRBV23-1 is known as an ORF, though its function is uncertain. The V gene end was trimmed by 2 bases and the J gene end by 3 bases; junction bases not matched to a gene: 4. CDR3 length: 15 residues. The chain's CDR3 is CASSQETGGIYEQYF. The CDR3 nucleotides read TGCGCCAGCAGTCAAGAGACAGGGGGCATCTACGAGCAGTACTTC.

This clone was recorded only once. This chain links TRBV18 with TRBJ2-1; 11 nucleotides agree with TRBD1. After removal of 4 bases from V and 9 bases from J, the junction contained 8 bases not matched to a gene. CDR1 and CDR2 from the germline V gene are KGHSH and LQKENI. The CDR3 has 15 residues. DNA for the CDR3: TGTGCCAGCTCACAACGGGACAGGGGGATAGGTGAGCAGTTCTTC. Its protein is CASSQRDRGIGEQFF. The variable domain in full, completed from reference TRBV18 and TRBJ2-1, reads NAGVMQNPRHLVRRRGQEARLRCSPMKGHSHVYWYRQLPEEGLKFMVYLQKENIIDESGMPKERFSAEFPKEGPSILRIQQVVRGDSAAYFCASSQRDRGIGEQFFGPGTRLTVL.

This clone came up a few times. The genes are TRBV11-2 and TRBJ1-5; no definite D call. Germline V gene data show CDR1 as SGHAT and CDR2 as FQNNGV. CDR3 length: 14 residues. V was clipped by 1 base and J by 6 bases, with 10 bases between them. The CDR3 DNA is TGTGCCAGCAGCTTAGGCCCGTGGCTTCAGCCCCAGCATTTT. This encodes CASSLGPWLQPQHF. Full variable domain (rest looked up from reference TRBV11-2 and TRBJ1-5): EAGVAQSPRYKIIEKRQSVAFWCNPISGHATLYWYQQILGQGPKLLIQFQNNGVVDDSQLPKDRFSAERLKGVDSTLKIQPAKLEDSAVYLCASSLGPWLQPQHFGDGTRLSIL.

This clone is a singleton in its sample. This chain uses TRBV30 with TRBJ1-6, with no clear D. The CDR3 sequence is 11 residues long. V lost 7 bases and J 15 bases, leaving 16 bases between the germline ends. Germline V gives CDR1 GTSNPN, CDR2 SVGIG (reference sequence). In nucleotides, the CDR3 is TGTGCCTTCCAGACACCCCGGGGCCTCCACTTT. Translation gives CAFQTPRGLHF.

V usage is TRBV10-3 and J usage is TRBJ2-2, with 10 bases identical to TRBD2. V lost 6 bases and J lost 4; bases outside the gene matches: 5. The CDR3 runs to 15 residues. The V gene's germline CDR1 is ENHRY and CDR2 SYGVKD. The CDR3 nucleotides are TGTGCCATCAGGAGCGGGGGGGGATCCACCGGGGAGCTGTTTTTT. Translated: CAIRSGGGSTGELFF.

This clone has just one count. The chain employs TRBV19 and TRBJ1-4, with D possibly TRBD1 on 5 matching bases. The CDR3 covers 14 residues. V was trimmed by 5 bases and J by 8 bases, leaving 15 bases between them. Germline loops: CDR1 LNHDA, CDR2 SQIVND (reference sequence). Written as DNA, the CDR3 is TGTGCCAGTAGTTCACGGACAAAGAGGGAAAAACTGTTTTTT. Its protein product is CASSSRTKREKLFF.

This clone was picked up a small number of times. This rearrangement joins TRBV12-3 or TRBV12-4 to TRBJ2-2, with D possibly TRBD1 on 6 matching bases. This CDR3 region has 13 residues. V was shortened by 2 bases and J by 6 bases, with 7 bases between the two germline ends. CDR3 in DNA: TGTGCCAGCAGTTTAAAGGGGGCCGGGGAGCTGTTTTTT. Translated: CASSLKGAGELFF.

The rearrangement uses TRBV6-1 and TRBJ2-2; D unresolved. Germline CDR1 and CDR2: MNHNS and SASEGT. There are 14 residues in the CDR3. V lost 2 bases and J 5 bases, leaving 9 bases between the germline ends. The CDR3 coding sequence is TGTGCCAGCAGTGAACGGCGGCAGACCGGGGAGCTGTTTTTT. Protein: CASSERRQTGELFF.

J is TRBJ2-2 and V is TRBV6-6, with D possibly being TRBD1 (6 bases). CDR3 length equals 15 residues. Germline values: CDR1 MNHNY, CDR2 SVGAGI (reference sequence). Deletions cut 5 bases from V and 0 bases from J, with 10 bases between. The CDR3 coding sequence is TGTGCCAGCAGTAAGACAGGCCCGAACACCGGGGAGCTGTTTTTT. Residues: CASSKTGPNTGELFF.

V is TRBV7-2 and J is TRBJ1-6, with a weak D call TRBD1 (6 bases). Looked up from germline, CDR1 is SGHTA and CDR2 is FQGNSA. The length of the CDR3 is 15 residues. The V and J ends lost 5 bases and 6 bases respectively, with 14 bases between them. The CDR3 spells CASSPQGFSNSPLHF. The CDR3 bases are TGTGCCAGCAGCCCTCAGGGGTTTTCTAATTCACCCCTCCACTTT.

This chain links TRBV7-2 with TRBJ1-2, with 9 positions matching TRBD1. J was trimmed by 5 bases and V by 5 bases; bases with no gene match: 18. CDR3 length: 18 residues. Germline lookup yields CDR1 SGHTA and CDR2 FQGNSA. The CDR3 loop is CASSNKFRSGQGGYGYTF. As DNA, the CDR3 is TGTGCCAGCAGCAACAAATTTAGGTCGGGACAGGGAGGATATGGCTACACCTTC. Full variable domain (outside the CDR3, taken from reference TRBV7-2 and TRBJ1-2): GAGVSQSPSNKVTEKGKDVELRCDPISGHTALYWYRQSLGQGLEFLIYFQGNSAPDKSGLPSDRFSAERTGGSVSTLTIQRTQQEDSAVYLCASSNKFRSGQGGYGYTFGSGTRLTVV.

The rearrangement uses TRBV27 and TRBJ2-2, with 9 bases identical to TRBD2. With V trimmed by 3 bases and J by 1 base, 0 bases remained unmatched. Germline CDR1 MNHEY, CDR2 SMNVEV (reference sequence). The CDR3 has 15 amino acids. CDR3 residues: CASSLTSGNTGELFF. The CDR3 DNA reads TGTGCCAGCAGTTTGACTAGCGGGAACACCGGGGAGCTGTTTTTT.

V gene TRBV27 combines with J gene TRBJ2-7; 12 positions match TRBD1. J lost 4 bases, V lost 5 bases, and 6 bases had no gene match. The germline CDR1 and CDR2 sequences are MNHEY and SMNVEV (reference sequence). The CDR3 is 15 residues long. The CDR3 loop is CASSPPGQGAYEQYF. The CDR3 DNA reads as TGTGCCAGCAGTCCGCCGGGACAGGGGGCTTACGAGCAGTACTTC.

The chain joins TRBV4-3 to TRBJ2-3; TRBD2 matches 8 bases. Germline V CDR1 and CDR2: LGHNA, YSLEER. The V gene end was trimmed by 6 bases and the J gene end by 6 bases; junction bases not matched to a gene: 8. This CDR3 region has 14 residues. The CDR3 spells CASSQTSETDTQYF. The CDR3 DNA reads as TGCGCCAGCAGTCAGACTAGCGAGACTGATACGCAGTATTTT.

This clone was counted between two and nine times. The chain recombines TRBV5-4 with TRBJ2-7; D is perhaps TRBD1 (6 bases). V lost 4 bases and J 2 bases, leaving 10 bases between the germline ends. Germline V gene sequence: CDR1 SGHNT, CDR2 YYREEE (reference sequence). This CDR3 region has 13 residues. CDR3 in DNA: TGTGCCAGCAGCCCGGACAGCACCTACGAGCAGTACTTC. It yields the protein CASSPDSTYEQYF.

A few counts support this clone. The gene calls are TRBV4-3 and TRBJ2-2, with 10 bases aligning to TRBD2. Germline V gene lookup returns CDR1 LGHNA and CDR2 YSLEER. Trimming cost V 0 bases and J 7 bases; bases outside gene matches: 14. The CDR3 is 19 amino acids. For the CDR3, the DNA is TGCGCCAGCAGCCAAGAGAACGAGCTAGCGGGAGATGAGGACGGGGAGCTGTTTTTT. Translated, it gives CASSQENELAGDEDGELFF.

The V gene is TRBV19, the J gene TRBJ2-3, with 11 bases aligning to TRBD2. With 5 bases clipped from V and 2 bases from J, the junction kept 3 bases outside the gene matches. The CDR3 has 15 residues. Per germline, CDR1 LNHDA and CDR2 SQIVND (reference sequence). In nucleotides, the CDR3 is TGTGCCAGTAGTCCGGGACTAGCGGCCACAGATACGCAGTATTTT. Protein product: CASSPGLAATDTQYF.

V gene TRBV7-2 combines with J gene TRBJ1-2; no clear D. V dropped 1 base and J dropped 5 bases, with 14 bases sitting between them. Germline V gene data show CDR1 as SGHTA and CDR2 as FQGNSA. The CDR3 totals 15 residues. This CDR3 is CASSLGAGRAYGYTF. Written as DNA, the CDR3 is TGTGCCAGCAGCTTAGGGGCAGGCCGAGCATATGGCTACACCTTC. The variable domain in full, completed from reference TRBV7-2 and TRBJ1-2, reads GAGVSQSPSNKVTEKGKDVELRCDPISGHTALYWYRQSLGQGLEFLIYFQGNSAPDKSGLPSDRFSAERTGGSVSTLTIQRTQQEDSAVYLCASSLGAGRAYGYTFGSGTRLTVV.

The V call is TRBV28, the J call TRBJ2-7, with 7 positions matching TRBD1. Losses at the gene ends were 3 bases for V and 2 bases for J; bases not matched to a gene: 4. Per germline, CDR1 MDHEN and CDR2 SYDVKM. The CDR3 length is 14 residues. The CDR3 region has the DNA TGTGCCAGCAGTTTTCCGGGACAGACCTACGAGCAGTACTTC. Translated, it gives CASSFPGQTYEQYF. Supplemented by reference TRBV28 and TRBJ2-7, the full variable domain reads DVKVTQSSRYLVKRTGEKVFLECVQDMDHENMFWYRQDPGLGLRLIYFSYDVKMKEKGDIPEGYSVSREKKERFSLILESASTNQTSMYLCASSFPGQTYEQYFGPGTRLTVT.

CDR3 DNA sequence: TGCGCCACCATGGACAGGGAGGGTCATCGAGCTAATGAAAAACTGTTTTTT. Translation: CATMDREGHRANEKLFF. The chain joins TRBV4-1 to TRBJ1-4, with 8 positions matching TRBD1. This CDR3 has 17 residues. Looked up from germline, CDR1 is MGHRA and CDR2 is YSYEKL. The V gene end was trimmed by 10 bases and the J gene end by 3 bases; junction bases not matched to a gene: 16.